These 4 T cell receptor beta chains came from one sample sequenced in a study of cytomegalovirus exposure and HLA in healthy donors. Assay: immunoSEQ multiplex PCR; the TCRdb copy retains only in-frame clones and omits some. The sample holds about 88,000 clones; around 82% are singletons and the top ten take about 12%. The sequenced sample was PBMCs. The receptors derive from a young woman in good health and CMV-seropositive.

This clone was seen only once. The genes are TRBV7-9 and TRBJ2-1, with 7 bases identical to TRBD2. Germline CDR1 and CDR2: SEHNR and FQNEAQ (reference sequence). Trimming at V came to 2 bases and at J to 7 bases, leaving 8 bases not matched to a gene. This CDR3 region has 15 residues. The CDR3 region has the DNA TGTGCCAGCAGCTTATTCGGGGTGCGGGGGAATGAGCAGTTCTTC. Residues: CASSLFGVRGNEQFF.

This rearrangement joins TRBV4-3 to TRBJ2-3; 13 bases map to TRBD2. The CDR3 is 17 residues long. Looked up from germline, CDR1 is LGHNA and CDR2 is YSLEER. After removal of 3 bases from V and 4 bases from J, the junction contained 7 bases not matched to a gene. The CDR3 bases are TGCGCCAGCAGCCAGGGGACACTAGCGGGGGGGCCAGATACGCAGTATTTT. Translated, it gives CASSQGTLAGGPDTQYF.

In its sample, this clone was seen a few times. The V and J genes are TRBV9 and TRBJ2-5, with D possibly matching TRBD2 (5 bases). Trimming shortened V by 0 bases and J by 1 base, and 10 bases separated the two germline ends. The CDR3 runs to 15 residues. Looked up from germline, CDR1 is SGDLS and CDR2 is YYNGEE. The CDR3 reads CASSVAFGIQETQYF. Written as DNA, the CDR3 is TGTGCCAGCAGCGTAGCTTTCGGGATCCAAGAGACCCAGTACTTC. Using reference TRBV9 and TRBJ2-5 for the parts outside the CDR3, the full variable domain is DSGVTQTPKHLITATGQRVTLRCSPRSGDLSVYWYQQSLDQGLQFLIQYYNGEERAKGNILERFSAQQFPDLHSELNLSSLELGDSALYFCASSVAFGIQETQYFGPGTRLLVL.

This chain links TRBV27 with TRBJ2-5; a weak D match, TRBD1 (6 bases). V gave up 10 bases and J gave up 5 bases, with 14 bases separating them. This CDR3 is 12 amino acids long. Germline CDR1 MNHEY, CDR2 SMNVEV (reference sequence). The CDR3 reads CATSSQGETQYF. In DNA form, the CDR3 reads TGTGCCACCTCATCGCAGGGGGAGACCCAGTACTTC.